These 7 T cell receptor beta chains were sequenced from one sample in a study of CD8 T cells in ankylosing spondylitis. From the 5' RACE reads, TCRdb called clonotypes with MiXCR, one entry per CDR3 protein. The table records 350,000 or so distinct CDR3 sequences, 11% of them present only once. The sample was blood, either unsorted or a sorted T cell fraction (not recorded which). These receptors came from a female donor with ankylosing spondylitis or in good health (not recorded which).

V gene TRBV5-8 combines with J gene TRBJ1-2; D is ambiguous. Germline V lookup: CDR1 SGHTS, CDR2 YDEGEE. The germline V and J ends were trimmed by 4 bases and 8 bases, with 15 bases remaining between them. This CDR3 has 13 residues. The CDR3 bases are TGTGCCAGCAGCGGTTTTACGAAATCCGGCTACACCTTC. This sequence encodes CASSGFTKSGYTF.

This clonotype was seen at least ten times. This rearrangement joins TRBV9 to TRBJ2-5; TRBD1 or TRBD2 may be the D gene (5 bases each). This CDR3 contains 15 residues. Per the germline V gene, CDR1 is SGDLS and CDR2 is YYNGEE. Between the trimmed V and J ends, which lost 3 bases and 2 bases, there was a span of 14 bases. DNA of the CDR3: TGTGCCAGCAGCGCCTCCGGGACGCAGCAAGAGACCCAGTACTTC. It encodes CASSASGTQQETQYF.

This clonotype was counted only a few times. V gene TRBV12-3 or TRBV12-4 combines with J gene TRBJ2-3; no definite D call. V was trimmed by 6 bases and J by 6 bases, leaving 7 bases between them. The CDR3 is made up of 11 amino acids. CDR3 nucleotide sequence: TGTGCCAGCAGATCCGTGGATACGCAGTATTTT. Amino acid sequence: CASRSVDTQYF.

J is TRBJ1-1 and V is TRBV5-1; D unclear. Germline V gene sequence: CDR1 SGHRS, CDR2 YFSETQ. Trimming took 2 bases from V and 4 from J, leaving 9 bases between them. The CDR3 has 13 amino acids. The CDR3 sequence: CASSLEATTEAFF. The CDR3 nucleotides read TGCGCCAGCAGCTTAGAGGCCACCACTGAAGCTTTCTTT.

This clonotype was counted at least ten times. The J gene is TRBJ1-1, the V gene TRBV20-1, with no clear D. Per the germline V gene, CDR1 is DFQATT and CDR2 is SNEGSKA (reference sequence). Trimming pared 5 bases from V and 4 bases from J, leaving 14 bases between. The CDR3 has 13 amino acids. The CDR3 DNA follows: TGCAGTGCTGATAAGGCGAGAGGCACTGAAGCTTTCTTT. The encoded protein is CSADKARGTEAFF.

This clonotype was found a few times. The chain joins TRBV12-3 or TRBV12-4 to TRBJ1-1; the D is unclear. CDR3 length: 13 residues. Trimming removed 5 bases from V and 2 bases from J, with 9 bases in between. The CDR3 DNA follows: TGTGCCAGCAGTGCCGTGGGAAACACTGAAGCTTTCTTT. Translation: CASSAVGNTEAFF.

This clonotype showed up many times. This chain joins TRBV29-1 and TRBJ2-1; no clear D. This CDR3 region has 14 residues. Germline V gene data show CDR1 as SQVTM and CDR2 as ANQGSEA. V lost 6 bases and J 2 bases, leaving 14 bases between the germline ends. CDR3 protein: CSVLTLATYNEQFF. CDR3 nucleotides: TGCAGCGTCCTGACCCTTGCTACCTACAATGAGCAGTTCTTC.